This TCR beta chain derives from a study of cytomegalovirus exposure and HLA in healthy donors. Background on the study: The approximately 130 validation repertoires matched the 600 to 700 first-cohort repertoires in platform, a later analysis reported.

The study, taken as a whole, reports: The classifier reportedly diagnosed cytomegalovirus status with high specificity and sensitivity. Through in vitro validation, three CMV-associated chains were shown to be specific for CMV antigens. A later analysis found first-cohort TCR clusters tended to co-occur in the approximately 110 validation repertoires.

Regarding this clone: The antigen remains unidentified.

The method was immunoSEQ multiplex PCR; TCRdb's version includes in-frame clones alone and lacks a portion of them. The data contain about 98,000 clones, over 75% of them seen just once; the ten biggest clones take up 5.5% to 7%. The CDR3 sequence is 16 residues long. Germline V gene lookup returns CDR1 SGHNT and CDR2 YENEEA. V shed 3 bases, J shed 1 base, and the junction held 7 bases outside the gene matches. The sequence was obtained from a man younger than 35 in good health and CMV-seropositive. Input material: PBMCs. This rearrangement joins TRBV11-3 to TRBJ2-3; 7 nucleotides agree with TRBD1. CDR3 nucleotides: TGTGCCAGCAGCTTCCGAAGGGGGCATGGCACAGATACGCAGTATTTT. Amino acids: CASSFRRGHGTDTQYF.